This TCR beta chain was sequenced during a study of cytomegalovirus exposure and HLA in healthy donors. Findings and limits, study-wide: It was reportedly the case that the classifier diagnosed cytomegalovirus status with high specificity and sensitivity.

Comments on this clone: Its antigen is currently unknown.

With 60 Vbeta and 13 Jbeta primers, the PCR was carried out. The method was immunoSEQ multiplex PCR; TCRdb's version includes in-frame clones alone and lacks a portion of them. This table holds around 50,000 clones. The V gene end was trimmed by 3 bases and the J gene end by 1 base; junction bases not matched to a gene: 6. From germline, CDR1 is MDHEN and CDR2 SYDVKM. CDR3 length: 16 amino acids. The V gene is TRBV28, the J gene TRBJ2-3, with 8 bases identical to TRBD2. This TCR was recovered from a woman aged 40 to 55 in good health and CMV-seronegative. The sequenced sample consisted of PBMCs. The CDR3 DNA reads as TGTGCCAGCAGTTTTCACAGCGGGGGCGGCACAGATACGCAGTATTTT. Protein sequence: CASSFHSGGGTDTQYF.